This T cell receptor beta chain was sequenced in a study of T-cell reconstitution after alpha-beta-depleted transplantation in children. The study's findings and limits: Some patients showed high day-60 TCRbeta diversity, which derived from surviving recipient T cells and thymic progenitors. After one year, T-cell counts and TCRbeta diversity mostly came from new T cells.

About this clonotype itself: The antigen is not known.

The authors prepared the TCRbeta library with unique molecular identifiers. MiXCR, applied by TCRdb to the PCR reads, yields one record per CDR3 protein. The table shows some 460,000 distinct CDR3 sequences, with roughly 17% occurring only once. Germline V gene data show CDR1 as SGHVS and CDR2 as FQNEAQ. The V gene lost 1 base and the J gene lost 0 bases, with 13 bases spanning the gap. This CDR3 has 17 residues. This sequence joins TRBV7-8 and TRBJ2-4; D gene unclear. The receptor comes from a boy younger than two who had a stem cell transplant for Wiskott-Aldrich syndrome, so the T cells may come from the graft donor. The material sequenced was PBMCs, mostly from graft donor cells, taken 360 days after TCRalphabeta/CD19-depleted stem cell transplant. The CDR3 nucleotides read TGTGCCAGCAGCTTAGGGTCGTTTGGGTTAGCCAAAAACATTCAGTACTTC. As protein: CASSLGSFGLAKNIQYF. Variable domain in full (rest from reference TRBV7-8 and TRBJ2-4): GAGVSQSPRYKVAKRGQDVALRCDPISGHVSLFWYQQALGQGPEFLTYFQNEAQLDKSGLPSDRFFAERPEGSVSTLKIQRTQQEDSAVYLCASSLGSFGLAKNIQYFGAGTRLSVL.